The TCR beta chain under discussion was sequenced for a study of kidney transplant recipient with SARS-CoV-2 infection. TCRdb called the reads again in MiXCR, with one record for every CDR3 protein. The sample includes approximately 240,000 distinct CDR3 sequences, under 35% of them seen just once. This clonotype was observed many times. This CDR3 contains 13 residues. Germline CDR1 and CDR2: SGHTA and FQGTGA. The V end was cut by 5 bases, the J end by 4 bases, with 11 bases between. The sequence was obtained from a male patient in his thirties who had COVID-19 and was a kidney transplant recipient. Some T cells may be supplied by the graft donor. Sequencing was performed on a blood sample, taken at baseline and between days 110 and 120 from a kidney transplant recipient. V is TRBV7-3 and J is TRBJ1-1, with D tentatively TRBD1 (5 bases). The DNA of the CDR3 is TGTGCCAGCAGCACGGGGGGGATCACTGAAGCTTTCTTT. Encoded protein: CASSTGGITEAFF.